A single sample is the source of the 10 T cell receptor beta chains below, sequenced in a study of blood T cell repertoires in COVID-19. Sequencing was performed with immunoSEQ multiplex PCR; in TCRdb, only in-frame clones are kept and a portion is missing. The sample consists of some 180,000 clones, under 90% of them appearing once. Sequenced input: peripheral blood. The receptor set was obtained from a human donor in a cohort sampled during active COVID-19.

The chain employs TRBV21-1 and TRBJ1-1. TRBV21-1 is recorded as a pseudogene. The CDR3 consists of 14 residues. The DNA of the CDR3 is TGTGCCAGCAGCAAAGCGCTGGGCCCAGGTGGAGGTTTCTTT. Amino acids: CASSKALGPGGGFF.

This chain joins TRBV19 and TRBJ1-4, with D unresolved. The CDR3 consists of 15 residues. Germline CDR1 LNHDA, CDR2 SQIVND (reference sequence). V was cut by 7 bases and J by 5 bases, with 17 bases left in between. The CDR3 DNA follows: TGTGCCAGTACCCCCCGGGGAGAATACAATGAAAAACTGTTTTTT. Translated, it gives CASTPRGEYNEKLFF. The full variable domain, with the rest looked up from reference TRBV19 and TRBJ1-4, is DGGITQSPKYLFRKEGQNVTLSCEQNLNHDAMYWYRQDPGQGLRLIYYSQIVNDFQKGDIAEGYSVSREKKESFPLTVTSAQKNPTAFYLCASTPRGEYNEKLFFGSGTQLSVL.

This clone was observed a few times. The chain has TRBV5-6 and TRBJ1-1; D is undetermined. Between the trimmed V and J ends, which lost 4 bases and 1 base, there was a span of 11 bases. This CDR3 is built from 14 residues. CDR1 is SGHDT and CDR2 is YYEEEE in the germline V gene. CDR3 region: CASSRPPGNTEAFF. The DNA for the CDR3 is TGTGCCAGCAGCCGCCCACCAGGGAACACTGAAGCTTTCTTT.

The chain recombines TRBV25-1 with TRBJ2-7; 9 nucleotides match TRBD1. Germline CDR1 and CDR2: MGHDK and SYGVNS. The CDR3 has 14 amino acids. J gave up 5 bases and V 1 base, and 3 bases lay outside the gene matches. CDR3: CASSEWGQGHEQYF. CDR3 sequence (DNA): TGTGCCAGCAGTGAATGGGGACAGGGCCACGAGCAGTACTTC.

The chain joins TRBV5-6 to TRBJ2-1; D is uncertain. The germline CDR1 and CDR2 sequences are SGHDT and YYEEEE. The ends were cut back, 0 bases at V and 6 bases at J, with 10 bases in the middle. The CDR3 is 14 amino acids. The CDR3 DNA reads as TGTGCCAGCAGCTTGGCCATTCAGATCAATGAGCAGTTCTTC. Translated: CASSLAIQINEQFF.

The chain couples TRBV2 to TRBJ2-7; 10 bases align to TRBD1. The CDR3 consists of 15 residues. Germline values: CDR1 SNHLY, CDR2 FYNNEI. The V gene end was trimmed by 6 bases and the J gene end by 6 bases; junction bases not matched to a gene: 11. CDR3 DNA: TGTGCCAGCAGGGAAAACCCACGGACAGGGGGCGAGCAGTACTTC. Protein sequence: CASRENPRTGGEQYF.

The chain employs TRBV5-6 and TRBJ1-5, with 8 bases lining up with TRBD1. The CDR3 loop spans 16 amino acids. From germline, CDR1 is SGHDT and CDR2 YYEEEE. V lost 4 bases, J lost 1 base, and 7 bases stayed unmatched. DNA for the CDR3: TGTGCCAGCAGCGGAGGACAGGGAAGAAGCAATCAGCCCCAGCATTTT. It yields the protein CASSGGQGRSNQPQHF.

The chain employs TRBV6-5 and TRBJ2-7; 7 nucleotides agree with TRBD1. Trimming took 9 bases from V and 2 from J; bases not matched to a gene: 4. Germline CDR1 is MNHEY and CDR2 is SVGAGI. The CDR3 is made up of 12 amino acids. CDR3: CASRGTAYEQYF. The CDR3 nucleotides are TGTGCCAGTCGAGGGACAGCCTACGAGCAGTACTTC.

The J gene is TRBJ2-7, the V gene TRBV5-1, with 9 bases identical to TRBD1. Unmatched junction bases numbered 9, after V lost 7 bases and J lost 4 bases. The CDR3 length is 14 residues. Germline-derived CDR1 and CDR2 are SGHRS and YFSETQ. The CDR3 spells CASADQTGGYEQYF. Written as DNA, the CDR3 is TGCGCCAGCGCCGACCAGACAGGGGGATACGAGCAGTACTTC.

The genes are TRBV19 and TRBJ1-5, with TRBD1 matching over 8 bases. After removal of 6 bases from V and 5 bases from J, the junction contained 6 bases not matched to a gene. Germline V gives CDR1 LNHDA, CDR2 SQIVND (reference sequence). The CDR3 has 14 amino acids. As DNA, the CDR3 is TGTGCCAGTAGCTGGACAGGGAAGGATCAGCCCCAGCATTTT. Its translation is CASSWTGKDQPQHF.